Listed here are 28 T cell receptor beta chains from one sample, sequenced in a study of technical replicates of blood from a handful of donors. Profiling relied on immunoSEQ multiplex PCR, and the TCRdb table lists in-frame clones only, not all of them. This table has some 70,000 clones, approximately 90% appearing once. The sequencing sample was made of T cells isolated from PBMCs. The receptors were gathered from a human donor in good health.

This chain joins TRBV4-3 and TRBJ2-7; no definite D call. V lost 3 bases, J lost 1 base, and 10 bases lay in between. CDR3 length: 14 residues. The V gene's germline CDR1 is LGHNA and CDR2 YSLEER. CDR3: CASSQTHESYEQYF. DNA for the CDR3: TGCGCCAGCAGCCAGACACACGAATCCTACGAGCAGTACTTC.

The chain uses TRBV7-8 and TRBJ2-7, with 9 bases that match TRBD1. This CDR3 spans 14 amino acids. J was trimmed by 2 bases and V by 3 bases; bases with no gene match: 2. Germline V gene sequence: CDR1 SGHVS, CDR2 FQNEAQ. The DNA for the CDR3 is TGTGCCAGCAGCTTCCGGGACAGGGCCTACGAGCAGTACTTC. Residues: CASSFRDRAYEQYF.

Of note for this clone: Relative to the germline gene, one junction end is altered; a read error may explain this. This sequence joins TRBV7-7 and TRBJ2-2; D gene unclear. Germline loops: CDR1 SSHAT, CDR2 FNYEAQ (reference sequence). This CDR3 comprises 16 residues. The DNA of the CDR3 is TGTGCTAGCAGCTTAGTTCTTTCCGGGAACACCGGGGAGCTGTTTTTT. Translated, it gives CASSLVLSGNTGELFF.

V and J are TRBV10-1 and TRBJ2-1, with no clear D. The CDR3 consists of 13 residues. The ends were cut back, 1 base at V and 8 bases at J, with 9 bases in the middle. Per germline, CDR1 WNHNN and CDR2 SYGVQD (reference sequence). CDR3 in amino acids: CASSELQADEQFF. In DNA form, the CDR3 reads TGCGCCAGCAGTGAGTTGCAGGCCGATGAGCAGTTCTTC.

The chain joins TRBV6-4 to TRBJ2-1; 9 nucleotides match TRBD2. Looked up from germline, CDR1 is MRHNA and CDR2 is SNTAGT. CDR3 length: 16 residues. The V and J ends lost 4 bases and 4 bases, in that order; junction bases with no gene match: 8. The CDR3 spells CASSVRTSARYNEQFF. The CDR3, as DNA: TGTGCCAGCAGTGTCCGGACTAGCGCGCGTTACAATGAGCAGTTCTTC.

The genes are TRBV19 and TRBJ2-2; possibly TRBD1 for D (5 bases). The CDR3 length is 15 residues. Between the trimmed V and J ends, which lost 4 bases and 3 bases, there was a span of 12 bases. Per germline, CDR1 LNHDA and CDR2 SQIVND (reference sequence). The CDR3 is CASSTKGRDTGELFF. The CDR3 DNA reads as TGTGCCAGTAGTACGAAGGGGCGTGACACCGGGGAGCTGTTTTTT.

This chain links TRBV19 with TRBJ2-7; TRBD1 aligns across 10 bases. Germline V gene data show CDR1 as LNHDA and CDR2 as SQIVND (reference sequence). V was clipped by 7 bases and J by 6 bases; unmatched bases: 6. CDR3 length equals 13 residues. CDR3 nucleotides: TGTGCCAGTACCCGACAGGGGGCAGGCGAGCAGTACTTC. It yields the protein CASTRQGAGEQYF. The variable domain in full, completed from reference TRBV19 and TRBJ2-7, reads DGGITQSPKYLFRKEGQNVTLSCEQNLNHDAMYWYRQDPGQGLRLIYYSQIVNDFQKGDIAEGYSVSREKKESFPLTVTSAQKNPTAFYLCASTRQGAGEQYFGPGTRLTVT.

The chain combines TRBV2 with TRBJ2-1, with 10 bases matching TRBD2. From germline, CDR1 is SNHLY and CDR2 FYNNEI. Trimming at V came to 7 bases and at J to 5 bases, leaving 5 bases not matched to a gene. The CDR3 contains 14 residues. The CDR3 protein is CASILLAGNNEQFF. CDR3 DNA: TGTGCCAGCATCCTACTAGCGGGAAACAATGAGCAGTTCTTC.

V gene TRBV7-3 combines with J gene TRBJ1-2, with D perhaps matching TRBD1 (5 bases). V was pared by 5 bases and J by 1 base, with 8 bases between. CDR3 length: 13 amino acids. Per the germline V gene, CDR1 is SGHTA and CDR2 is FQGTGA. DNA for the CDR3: TGTGCCAGCAGCCCAGACAGTAACTATGGCTACACCTTC. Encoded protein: CASSPDSNYGYTF.

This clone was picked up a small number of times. This CDR3 reads CASSPYRTGRTEAFF. The CDR3, as DNA: TGTGCCAGCAGCCCGTATAGGACAGGCCGAACTGAAGCTTTCTTT. The chain combines TRBV14 with TRBJ1-1; 7 positions match TRBD1. In germline, CDR1 is SGHDN, CDR2 FVKESK. This CDR3 spans 15 amino acids. V was clipped by 4 bases and J by 5 bases; unmatched bases: 10.

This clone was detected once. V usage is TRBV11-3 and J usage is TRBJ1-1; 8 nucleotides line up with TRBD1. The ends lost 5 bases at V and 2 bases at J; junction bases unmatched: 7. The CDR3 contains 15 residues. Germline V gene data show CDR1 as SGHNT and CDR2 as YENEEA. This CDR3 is CASSMRTGLNTEAFF. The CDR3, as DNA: TGTGCCAGCAGCATGAGGACAGGGCTAAACACTGAAGCTTTCTTT.

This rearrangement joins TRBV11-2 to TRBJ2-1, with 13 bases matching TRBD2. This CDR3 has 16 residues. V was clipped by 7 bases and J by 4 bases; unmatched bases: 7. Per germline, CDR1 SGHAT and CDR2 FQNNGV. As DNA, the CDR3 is TGTGCCAGCAAACCTGTGGGACTAGCGGGATACAATGAGCAGTTCTTC. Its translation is CASKPVGLAGYNEQFF.

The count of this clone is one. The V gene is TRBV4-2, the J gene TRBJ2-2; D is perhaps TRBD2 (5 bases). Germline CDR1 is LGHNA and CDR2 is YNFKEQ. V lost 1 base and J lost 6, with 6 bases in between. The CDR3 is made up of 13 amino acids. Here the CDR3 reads CASSQVAPGELFF. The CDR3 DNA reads TGTGCCAGCAGCCAAGTAGCGCCCGGGGAGCTGTTTTTT.

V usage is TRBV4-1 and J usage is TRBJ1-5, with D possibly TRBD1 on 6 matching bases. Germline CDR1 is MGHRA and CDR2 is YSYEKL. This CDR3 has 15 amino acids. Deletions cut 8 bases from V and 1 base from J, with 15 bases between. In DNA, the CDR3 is TGCGCCAGCGCATTACAGGGAAAAAGCAATCAGCCCCAGCATTTT. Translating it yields CASALQGKSNQPQHF.

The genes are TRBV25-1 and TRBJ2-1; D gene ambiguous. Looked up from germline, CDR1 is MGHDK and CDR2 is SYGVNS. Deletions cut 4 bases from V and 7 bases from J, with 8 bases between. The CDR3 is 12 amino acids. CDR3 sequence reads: CASSAHTNEQFF. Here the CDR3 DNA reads TGTGCCAGCAGTGCCCACACGAATGAGCAGTTCTTC. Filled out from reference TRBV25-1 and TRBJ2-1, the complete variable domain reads EADIYQTPRYLVIGTGKKITLECSQTMGHDKMYWYQQDPGMELHLIHYSYGVNSTEKGDLSSESTVSRIRTEHFPLTLESARPSHTSQYLCASSAHTNEQFFGPGTRLTVL.

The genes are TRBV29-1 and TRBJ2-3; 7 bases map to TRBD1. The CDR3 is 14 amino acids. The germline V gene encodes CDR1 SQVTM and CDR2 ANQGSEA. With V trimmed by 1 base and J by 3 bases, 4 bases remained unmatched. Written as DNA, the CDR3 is TGCAGCGTTGAAGGACAGGGCTGGACAGATACGCAGTATTTT. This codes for CSVEGQGWTDTQYF.

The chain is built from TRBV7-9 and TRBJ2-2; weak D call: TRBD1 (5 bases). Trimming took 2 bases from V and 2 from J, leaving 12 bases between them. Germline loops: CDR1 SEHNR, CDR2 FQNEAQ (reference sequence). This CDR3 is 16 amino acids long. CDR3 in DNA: TGTGCCAGCAGCTTAAACAGGTTCGGCAACACCGGGGAGCTGTTTTTT. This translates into CASSLNRFGNTGELFF.

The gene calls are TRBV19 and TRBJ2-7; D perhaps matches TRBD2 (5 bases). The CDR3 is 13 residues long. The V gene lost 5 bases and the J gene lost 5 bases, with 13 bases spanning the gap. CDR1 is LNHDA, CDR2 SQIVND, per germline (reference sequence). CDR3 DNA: TGTGCCAGTAGTCCAGCGGTTGGACACGAGCAGTACTTC. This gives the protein CASSPAVGHEQYF.

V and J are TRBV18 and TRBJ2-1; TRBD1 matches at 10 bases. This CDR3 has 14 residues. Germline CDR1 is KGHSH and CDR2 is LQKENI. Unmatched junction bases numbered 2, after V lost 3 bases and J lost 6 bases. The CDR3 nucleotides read TGTGCCAGCTCACCCCGGACAGGGGGCAATGAGCAGTTCTTC. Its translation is CASSPRTGGNEQFF.

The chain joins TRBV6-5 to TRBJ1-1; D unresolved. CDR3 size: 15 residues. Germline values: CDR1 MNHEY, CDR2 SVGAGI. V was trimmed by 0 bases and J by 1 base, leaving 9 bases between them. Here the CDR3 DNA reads TGTGCCAGCAGTTACTCCAGGTACACGAACACTGAAGCTTTCTTT. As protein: CASSYSRYTNTEAFF.

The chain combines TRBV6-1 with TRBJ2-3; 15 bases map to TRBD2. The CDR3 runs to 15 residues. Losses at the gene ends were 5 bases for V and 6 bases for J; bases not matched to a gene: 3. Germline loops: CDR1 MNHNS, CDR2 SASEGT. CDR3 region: CASSWTSGRGDTQYF. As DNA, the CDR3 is TGTGCCAGCAGTTGGACTAGCGGGAGGGGGGATACGCAGTATTTT.

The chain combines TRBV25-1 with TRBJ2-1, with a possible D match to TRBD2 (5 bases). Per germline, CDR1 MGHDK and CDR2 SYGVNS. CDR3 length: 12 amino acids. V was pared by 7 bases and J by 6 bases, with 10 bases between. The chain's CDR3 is CASKGDPNEQFF. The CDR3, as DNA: TGTGCCAGCAAGGGAGACCCCAATGAGCAGTTCTTC.

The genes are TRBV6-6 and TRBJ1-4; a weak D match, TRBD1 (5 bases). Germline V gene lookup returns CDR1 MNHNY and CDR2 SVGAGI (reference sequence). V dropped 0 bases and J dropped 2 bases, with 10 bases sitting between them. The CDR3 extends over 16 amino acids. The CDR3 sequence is CASSYSGGSTNEKLFF. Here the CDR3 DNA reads TGTGCCAGCAGTTACTCGGGGGGATCCACTAATGAAAAACTGTTTTTT.

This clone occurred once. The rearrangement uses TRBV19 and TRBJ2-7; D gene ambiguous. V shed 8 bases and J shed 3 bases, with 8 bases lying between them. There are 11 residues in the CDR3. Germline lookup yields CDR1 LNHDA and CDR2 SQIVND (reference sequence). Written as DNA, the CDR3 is TGTGCCAGTTCCGTCGGCTACGAGCAGTACTTC. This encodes CASSVGYEQYF. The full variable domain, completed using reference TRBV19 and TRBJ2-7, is DGGITQSPKYLFRKEGQNVTLSCEQNLNHDAMYWYRQDPGQGLRLIYYSQIVNDFQKGDIAEGYSVSREKKESFPLTVTSAQKNPTAFYLCASSVGYEQYFGPGTRLTVT.

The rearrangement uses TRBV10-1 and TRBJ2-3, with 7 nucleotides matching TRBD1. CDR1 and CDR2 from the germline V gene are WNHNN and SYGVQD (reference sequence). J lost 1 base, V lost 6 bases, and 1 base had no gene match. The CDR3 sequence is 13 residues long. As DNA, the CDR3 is TGCGCCAGCAGCACAGGGGGCACAGATACGCAGTATTTT. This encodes CASSTGGTDTQYF.

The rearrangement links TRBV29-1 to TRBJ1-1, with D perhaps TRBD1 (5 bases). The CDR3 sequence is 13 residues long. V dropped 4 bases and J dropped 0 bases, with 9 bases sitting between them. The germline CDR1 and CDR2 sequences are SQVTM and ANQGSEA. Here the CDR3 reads CSVGDRLNTEAFF. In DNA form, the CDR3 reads TGCAGCGTTGGCGACAGATTGAACACTGAAGCTTTCTTT.

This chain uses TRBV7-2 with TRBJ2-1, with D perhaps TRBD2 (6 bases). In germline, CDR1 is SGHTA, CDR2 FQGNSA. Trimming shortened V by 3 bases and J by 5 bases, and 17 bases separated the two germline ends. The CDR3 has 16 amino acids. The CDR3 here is CASSFQLGRGHNEQFF. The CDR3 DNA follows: TGTGCCAGCAGCTTCCAGCTGGGGCGGGGACACAATGAGCAGTTCTTC.

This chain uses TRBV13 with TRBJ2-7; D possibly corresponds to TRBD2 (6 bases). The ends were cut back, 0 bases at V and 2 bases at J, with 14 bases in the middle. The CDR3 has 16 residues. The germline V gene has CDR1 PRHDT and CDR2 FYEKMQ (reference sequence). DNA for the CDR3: TGTGCCAGCAGCTTAGGCGGGGGACGGGTTCCCTACGAGCAGTACTTC. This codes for CASSLGGGRVPYEQYF.